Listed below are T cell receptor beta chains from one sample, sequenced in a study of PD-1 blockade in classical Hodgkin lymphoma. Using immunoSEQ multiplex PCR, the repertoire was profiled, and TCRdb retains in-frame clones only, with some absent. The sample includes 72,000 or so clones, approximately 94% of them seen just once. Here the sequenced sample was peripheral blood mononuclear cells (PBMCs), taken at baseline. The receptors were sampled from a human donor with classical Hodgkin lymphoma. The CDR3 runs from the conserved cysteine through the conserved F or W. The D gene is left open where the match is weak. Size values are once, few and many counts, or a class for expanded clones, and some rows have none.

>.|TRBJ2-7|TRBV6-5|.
CASSWRTDTYEQYF
TGTGCCAGCAGTTGGCGGACAGACACCTACGAGCAGTACTTC
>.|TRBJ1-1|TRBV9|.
CASRSGDTEAFF
TGTGCCAGCAGAAGTGGGGACACTGAAGCTTTCTTT
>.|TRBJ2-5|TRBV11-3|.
CASSFDKQGLLPIGTQYF
TGTGCCAGCAGCTTTGACAAACAGGGACTCTTACCGATAGGGACCCAGTACTTC
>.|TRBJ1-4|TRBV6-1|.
CASSEATGVGEKLFF
TGTGCCAGCAGTGAAGCTACGGGGGTTGGTGAAAAACTGTTTTTT
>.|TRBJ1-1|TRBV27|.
CASSWMNTEAFF
TGTGCCAGCAGCTGGATGAACACTGAAGCTTTCTTT
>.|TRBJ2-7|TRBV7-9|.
CASSQILHGAYEQYF
TGTGCCAGCAGCCAGATTCTCCACGGGGCTTACGAGCAGTACTTC
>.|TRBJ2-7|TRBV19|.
CASREGGSYEQYF
TGTGCCAGTAGGGAAGGGGGCTCCTACGAGCAGTACTTC
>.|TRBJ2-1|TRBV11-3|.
CASSLELANEQFF
TGTGCCAGCAGCTTAGAGCTAGCGAATGAGCAGTTCTTC
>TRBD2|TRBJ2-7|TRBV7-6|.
CASSSEAGFHYEQYF
TGTGCCAGCAGCTCAGAAGCGGGATTTCACTACGAGCAGTACTTC
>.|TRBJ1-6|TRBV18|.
CASSPTVGDNSPLHF
TGTGCCAGCTCACCAACCGTGGGAGATAATTCACCCCTCCACTTT
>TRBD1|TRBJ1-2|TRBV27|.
CASSLGAGGGYTF
TGTGCCAGCAGTTTAGGGGCAGGGGGCGGCTACACCTTC
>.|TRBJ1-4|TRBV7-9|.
CANSNDRPREKLFF
TGTGCCAACAGTAATGACAGACCGAGGGAAAAACTGTTTTTT
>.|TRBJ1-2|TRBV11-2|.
CASSLGGRYYGYTF
TGTGCCAGCAGCTTAGGGGGGCGCTACTATGGCTACACCTTC
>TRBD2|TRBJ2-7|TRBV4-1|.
CASSQEWPASGAREQYF
TGCGCCAGCAGCCAAGAATGGCCGGCTAGCGGGGCGAGGGAGCAGTACTTC
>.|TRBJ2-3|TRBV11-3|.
CASSLDGDTQYF
TGTGCCAGCAGCCTGGACGGAGATACGCAGTATTTT
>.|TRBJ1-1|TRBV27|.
CASSPRTAENTEAFF
TGTGCCAGCAGTCCACGGACAGCTGAGAACACTGAAGCTTTCTTT
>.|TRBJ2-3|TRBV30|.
CAWSVGAATDTQYF
TGTGCCTGGAGTGTGGGGGCGGCCACAGATACGCAGTATTTT
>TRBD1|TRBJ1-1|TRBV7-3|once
CASSLFVMDRTNTEAFF
TGTGCCAGCAGCTTATTCGTGATGGACAGGACCAACACTGAAGCTTTCTTT
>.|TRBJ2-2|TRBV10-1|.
CASSESVGWSAGELFF
TGCGCCAGCAGTGAGTCGGTGGGGTGGTCGGCCGGGGAGCTGTTTTTT
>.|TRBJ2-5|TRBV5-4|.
CASSLGGMRQETQYF
TGTGCCAGCAGCTTGGGAGGGATGAGGCAAGAGACCCAGTACTTC
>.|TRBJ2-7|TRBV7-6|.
CASSNLGGSYEQYF
TGTGCCAGCAGCAACCTCGGGGGTTCCTACGAGCAGTACTTC
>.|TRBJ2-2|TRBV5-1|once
CASRQEDGELFF
TGCGCCAGCAGACAAGAGGACGGGGAGCTGTTTTTT
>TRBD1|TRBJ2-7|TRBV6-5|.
CASSSQGEGAYEQYF
TGTGCCAGCAGTTCACAGGGGGAAGGCGCCTACGAGCAGTACTTC
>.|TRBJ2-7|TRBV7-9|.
CASSFPWTWGYYEQYF
TGTGCCAGCAGCTTCCCGTGGACATGGGGATACTACGAGCAGTACTTC
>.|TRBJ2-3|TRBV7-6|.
CASSPTPRGSTDTQYF
TGTGCCAGCAGCCCCACCCCCCGGGGCAGCACAGATACGCAGTATTTT
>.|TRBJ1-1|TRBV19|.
CASSEDRPWDTEAFF
TGTGCCAGTAGTGAGGACCGCCCTTGGGACACTGAAGCTTTCTTT
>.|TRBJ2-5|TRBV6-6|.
CAGSPTGIQETQYF
TGTGCCGGATCGCCTACAGGAATCCAAGAGACCCAGTACTTC
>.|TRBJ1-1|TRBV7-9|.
CASSRAGGLNTEAFF
TGTGCCAGCAGCCGAGCTGGGGGGTTGAACACTGAAGCTTTCTTT
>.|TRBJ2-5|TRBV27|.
CASSWDTHSLETQYF
TGTGCCAGCAGCTGGGACACCCATTCTTTGGAGACCCAGTACTTC
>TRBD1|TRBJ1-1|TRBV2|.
CASSELNWVGTGKVTEAFF
TGTGCCAGCAGTGAGTTGAATTGGGTTGGGACAGGAAAAGTTACTGAAGCTTTCTTT
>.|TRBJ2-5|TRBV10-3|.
CAISEPTGWQETQYF
TGTGCCATCAGTGAGCCAACAGGGTGGCAAGAGACCCAGTACTTC